The rows below give T cell receptor beta chains drawn from one sample of a study of blood T cells in healthy people across ages. TCRdb redid the calling of the 5' RACE reads with MiXCR, one entry per CDR3 protein. This repertoire shows about 560,000 distinct CDR3 sequences, roughly a quarter found once; its top ten account for roughly 3.5%. This sample also appeared in a second study, on T cells of mothers and their children.

The sequenced material came from blood. Receptor source: a boy younger than 10 in good health. CDR3s include the opening cysteine and the closing phenylalanine or tryptophan. The order of the fields is J gene, clone size, D gene, V gene, CDR3 protein, CDR3 DNA. A D gene is named only where the DNA matches it firmly. Clone size is stated in some rows and not others, as once, few, many or a class when expanded.

j_gene: TRBJ2-3
abundance: .
d_gene: .
v_gene: TRBV9
CDR3aa: CASSVSSAAPAQYF
CDR3nt: TGTGCCAGCAGCGTGTCTAGCGCCGCCCCTGCGCAGTATTTT

j_gene: TRBJ1-2
abundance: .
d_gene: .
v_gene: TRBV18
CDR3aa: CASSGTVGAYTF
CDR3nt: TGTGCCAGCTCCGGGACGGTGGGTGCCTACACCTTC

j_gene: TRBJ2-5
abundance: .
d_gene: TRBD2
v_gene: TRBV12-3/TRBV12-4
CDR3aa: CASSLGRGTSGGRRETQYF
CDR3nt: TGTGCCAGCAGTTTGGGAAGGGGGACTAGCGGGGGGAGGAGAGAGACCCAGTACTTC

j_gene: TRBJ2-7
abundance: few
d_gene: .
v_gene: TRBV16
CDR3aa: CASSQSVQGLNEQYF
CDR3nt: TGTGCCAGCAGCCAATCAGTACAGGGTCTAAACGAGCAGTACTTC

j_gene: TRBJ1-6
abundance: few
d_gene: .
v_gene: TRBV10-3
CDR3aa: CAISESGDYSPLHF
CDR3nt: TGTGCCATCAGTGAGTCAGGGGATTATTCACCCCTCCACTTT

j_gene: TRBJ2-1
abundance: .
d_gene: .
v_gene: TRBV20-1
CDR3aa: CSARPDPEQFF
CDR3nt: TGCAGTGCTAGACCCGACCCAGAGCAGTTCTTC

j_gene: TRBJ2-7
abundance: .
d_gene: .
v_gene: TRBV20-1
CDR3aa: CSAREVLSGSIYEQYF
CDR3nt: TGCAGTGCTAGAGAGGTTTTGAGTGGCTCGATCTACGAGCAGTACTTC

j_gene: TRBJ2-7
abundance: few
d_gene: .
v_gene: TRBV20-1
CDR3aa: CSARDRRGGGYEQYF
CDR3nt: TGCAGTGCTAGAGATCGCAGGGGTGGGGGTTACGAGCAGTACTTC

j_gene: TRBJ1-4
abundance: .
d_gene: TRBD1
v_gene: TRBV12-5
CDR3aa: CASGFWAGTGTANEKLFF
CDR3nt: TGTGCTAGTGGTTTCTGGGCAGGGACAGGGACCGCGAATGAAAAACTGTTTTTT

j_gene: TRBJ1-1
abundance: few
d_gene: .
v_gene: TRBV29-1
CDR3aa: CSALGGGEAFF
CDR3nt: TGCAGCGCCCTGGGGGGGGGCGAAGCTTTCTTT

j_gene: TRBJ2-5
abundance: many
d_gene: .
v_gene: TRBV15
CDR3aa: CATSRDTETQYF
CDR3nt: TGTGCCACCAGCAGAGATACAGAGACCCAGTACTTC